Following are 3 T cell receptor beta chains from one sample sequenced in a study of blood T cell repertoires in COVID-19. Only in-frame clones appear in the TCRdb table, and some are missing; sequencing was by immunoSEQ multiplex PCR. The sample holds about 140,000 clones, about nine tenths seen once. The sequencing input was peripheral blood. These receptors were taken from a human donor with COVID-19, enrolled during active disease. The donor label of this sample is uncertain.

The gene calls are TRBV5-1 and TRBJ1-5; TRBD1 matches 9 bases. The J segment lost 5 bases and the V segment lost 4 bases, leaving 4 bases of the junction unmatched. Germline V gene lookup returns CDR1 SGHRS and CDR2 YFSETQ. This CDR3 spans 14 amino acids. The CDR3 protein is CASSPTGGDQPQHF. The CDR3 nucleotides read TGCGCCAGCAGCCCGACAGGGGGTGATCAGCCCCAGCATTTT.

The chain recombines TRBV5-4 with TRBJ1-4; 7 bases fit TRBD1. The CDR3 is 16 amino acids. CDR1 is SGHNT, CDR2 YYREEE, per germline (reference sequence). V gave up 3 bases and J gave up 7 bases; unmatched junction bases: 12. In DNA, the CDR3 is TGTGCCAGCAGCTCCCGGACAGGTGGGGGAATTGAAAAACTGTTTTTT. Translating gives CASSSRTGGGIEKLFF.

The chain combines TRBV2 with TRBJ2-7; D is ambiguous. Germline CDR1 reads SNHLY; CDR2 reads FYNNEI. The CDR3 length is 15 residues. Trimming left V 4 bases short and J 3 bases short, with 16 bases between. For the CDR3, the DNA is TGTGCCAGCAGTGGCCGAGGTGTGGCCAACTACGAGCAGTACTTC. Amino acids: CASSGRGVANYEQYF.